These 3 T cell receptor beta chains originate from one sample sequenced in a study of beta chain features in type 1 diabetes (dated by TCRdb to 2016 to 2019). Overall study results and their limits: A moderate but significant shortening of TCRB CDR3 length was observed in type 1 diabetes patients in all four CD4+ subsets.

These receptors' targets are unknown. To prepare the library, the immunoSEQ multiplex PCR assay was applied. All of the isolated RNA was reverse transcribed with the High Capacity cDNA Reverse Transcription Kit, so expressed TCRB transcripts were sequenced. TCRdb took this table from immuneACCESS and kept in-frame rearrangements with V and J called. Such tables lack part of the clones; where checked against another copy, unresolved V genes explain under half of the gap, and the rest is unexplained. This sample has hundreds of thousands of clones in its table, and over 10% of those were observed once. The top ten constitute 0.022% of the sample. Sequenced sample: naive CD4+ T cells from blood. Read against the paper, the sample's cell subset or site label means: true naive CD4+ T cells. The receptors stem from a man between 18 and 29 years old with type 1 diabetes.

The J gene is TRBJ2-7, the V gene TRBV10-3; D is uncertain. The CDR3 consists of 14 residues. V lost 2 bases and J 1 base, leaving 9 bases between the germline ends. CDR1 is ENHRY and CDR2 is SYGVKD in the germline V gene. CDR3 DNA sequence: TGTGCCATCAGTGAGGGTGCAGGATCCTACGAGCAGTACTTC. This gives the protein CAISEGAGSYEQYF.

This sequence joins TRBV7-8 and TRBJ2-5, with 8 bases fitting TRBD1. This CDR3 is 16 amino acids long. The junction had 7 bases not matched to a gene; V was cut back by 1 base and J by 3 bases. CDR1 is SGHVS and CDR2 is FQNEAQ in the germline V gene. CDR3 in DNA: TGTGCCAGCAGCTTAGGAGTAGCAGGGGGCAAAGAGACCCAGTACTTC. This gives the protein CASSLGVAGGKETQYF.

The chain combines TRBV6-6 with TRBJ1-6; D is ambiguous. The CDR3 sequence is 15 residues long. Trimming took off 5 bases at V and 10 bases at J, with 18 bases between the two ends. Germline V gives CDR1 MNHNY, CDR2 SVGAGI (reference sequence). The CDR3 loop reads CASSTQASPGSPLHF. DNA for the CDR3: TGTGCCAGCAGTACCCAAGCCTCCCCGGGATCACCCCTCCACTTT.